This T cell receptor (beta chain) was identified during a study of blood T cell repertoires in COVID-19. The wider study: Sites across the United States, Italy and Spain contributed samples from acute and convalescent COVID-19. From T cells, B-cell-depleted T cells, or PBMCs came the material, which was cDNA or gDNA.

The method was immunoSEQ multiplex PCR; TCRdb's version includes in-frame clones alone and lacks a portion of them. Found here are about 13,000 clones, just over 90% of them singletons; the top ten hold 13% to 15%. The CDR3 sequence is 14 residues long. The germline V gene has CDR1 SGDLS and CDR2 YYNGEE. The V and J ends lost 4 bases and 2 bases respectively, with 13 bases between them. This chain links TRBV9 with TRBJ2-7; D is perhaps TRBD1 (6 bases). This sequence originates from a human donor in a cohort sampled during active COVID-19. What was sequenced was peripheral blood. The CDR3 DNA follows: TGTGCCAGCAGCCCCTGGGACACCACCTACGAGCAGTACTTC. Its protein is CASSPWDTTYEQYF. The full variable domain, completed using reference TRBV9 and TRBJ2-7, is DSGVTQTPKHLITATGQRVTLRCSPRSGDLSVYWYQQSLDQGLQFLIQYYNGEERAKGNILERFSAQQFPDLHSELNLSSLELGDSALYFCASSPWDTTYEQYFGPGTRLTVT.